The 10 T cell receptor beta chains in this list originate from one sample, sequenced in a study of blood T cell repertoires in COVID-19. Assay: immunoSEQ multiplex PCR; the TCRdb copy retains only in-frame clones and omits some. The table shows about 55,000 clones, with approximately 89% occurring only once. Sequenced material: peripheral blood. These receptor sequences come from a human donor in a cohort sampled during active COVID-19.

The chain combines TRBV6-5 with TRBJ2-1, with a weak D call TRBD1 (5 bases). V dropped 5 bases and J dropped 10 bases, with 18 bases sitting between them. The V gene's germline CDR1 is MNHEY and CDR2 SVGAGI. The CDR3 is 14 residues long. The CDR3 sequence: CASSPEALGHEQFF. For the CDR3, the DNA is TGTGCCAGCAGTCCCGAGGCCTTGGGGCACGAGCAGTTCTTC.

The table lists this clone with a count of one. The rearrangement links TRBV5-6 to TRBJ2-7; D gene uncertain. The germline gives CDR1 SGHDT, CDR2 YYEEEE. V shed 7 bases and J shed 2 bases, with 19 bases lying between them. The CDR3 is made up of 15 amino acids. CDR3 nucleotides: TGTGCCAGCTCCCCCCGCCAGGTCCCCGCCTACGAGCAGTACTTC. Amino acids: CASSPRQVPAYEQYF.

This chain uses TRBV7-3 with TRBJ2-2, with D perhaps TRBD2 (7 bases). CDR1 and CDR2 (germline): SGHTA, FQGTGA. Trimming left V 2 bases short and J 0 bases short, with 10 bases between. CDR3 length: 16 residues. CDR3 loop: CASSLGGGSNTGELFF. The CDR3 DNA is TGTGCCAGCAGCTTAGGCGGGGGCTCGAACACCGGGGAGCTGTTTTTT.

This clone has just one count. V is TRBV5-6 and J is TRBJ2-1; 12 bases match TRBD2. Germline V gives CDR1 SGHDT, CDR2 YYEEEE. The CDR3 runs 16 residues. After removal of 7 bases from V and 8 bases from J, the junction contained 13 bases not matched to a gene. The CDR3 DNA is TGTGCCAGCGAGGGGCTAGCGGGAGGGCCTTTCTATGAGCAGTTCTTC. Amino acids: CASEGLAGGPFYEQFF.

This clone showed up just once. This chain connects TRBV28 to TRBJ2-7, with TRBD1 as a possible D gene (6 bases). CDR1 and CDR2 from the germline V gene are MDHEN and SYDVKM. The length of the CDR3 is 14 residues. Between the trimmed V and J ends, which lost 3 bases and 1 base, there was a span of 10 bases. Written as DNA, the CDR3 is TGTGCCAGCAGTTTTAGGGACACTTCCTACGAGCAGTACTTC. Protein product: CASSFRDTSYEQYF.

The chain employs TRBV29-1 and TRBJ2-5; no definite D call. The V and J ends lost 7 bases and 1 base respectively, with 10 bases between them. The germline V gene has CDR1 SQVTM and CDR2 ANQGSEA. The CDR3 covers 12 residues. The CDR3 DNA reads TGCAGCGGGAGAGTAACCCAAGAGACCCAGTACTTC. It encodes CSGRVTQETQYF. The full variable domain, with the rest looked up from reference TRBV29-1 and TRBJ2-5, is SAVISQKPSRDICQRGTSLTIQCQVDSQVTMMFWYRQQPGQSLTLIATANQGSEATYESGFVIDKFPISRPNLTFSTLTVSNMSPEDSSIYLCSGRVTQETQYFGPGTRLLVL.

DNA of the CDR3: TGTGCCAGCAGCCGCCGGGGCACTGAAGCTTTCTTT. It specifies CASSRRGTEAFF. The chain uses TRBV5-5 and TRBJ1-1, with D unresolved. Germline V lookup: CDR1 SGHKS, CDR2 YYEKEE (reference sequence). The germline V and J ends were trimmed by 4 bases and 4 bases, with 8 bases remaining between them. CDR3 length equals 12 residues.

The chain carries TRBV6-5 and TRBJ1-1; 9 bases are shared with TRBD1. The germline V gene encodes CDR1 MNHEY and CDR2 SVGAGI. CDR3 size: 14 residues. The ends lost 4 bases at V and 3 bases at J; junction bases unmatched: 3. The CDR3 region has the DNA TGTGCCAGCAGTTGGGGACAGGGAGACACTGAAGCTTTCTTT. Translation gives CASSWGQGDTEAFF.

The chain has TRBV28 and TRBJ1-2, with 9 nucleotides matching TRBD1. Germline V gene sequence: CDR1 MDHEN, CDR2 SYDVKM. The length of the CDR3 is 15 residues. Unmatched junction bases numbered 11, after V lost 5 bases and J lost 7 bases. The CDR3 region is CASSRTPGTGFGYTF. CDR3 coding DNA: TGTGCCAGCAGTCGTACTCCCGGGACAGGGTTTGGCTACACCTTC.

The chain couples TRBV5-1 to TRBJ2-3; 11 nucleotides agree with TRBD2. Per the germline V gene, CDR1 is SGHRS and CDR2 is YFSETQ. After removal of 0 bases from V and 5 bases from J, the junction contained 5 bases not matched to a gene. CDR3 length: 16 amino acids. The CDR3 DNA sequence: TGCGCCAGCAGCTTGGTTCTAGCGGGGGGAGGAGATACGCAGTATTTT. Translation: CASSLVLAGGGDTQYF.